The rows below give T cell receptor beta chains drawn from one sample of a study of vaccination and CD4 T cells after COVID-19. TCRdb itself ran the PCR reads through MiXCR, one entry per CDR3 protein. The sample has about 10,000 distinct CDR3 sequences; about 60% are singletons. These TCRs are of unknown antigen specificity. Sequenced sample: CD4+ T cells from blood, cultured in vitro. These TCRs come from a human donor who had recovered from COVID-19. Each CDR3 is given with its conserved first and last residue. The D gene is left open where the match is weak. Clone size is stated in some rows and not others, as once, few, many or a class when expanded.

clone size,D gene,V gene,J gene,CDR3 protein,CDR3 DNA
-,TRBD2,TRBV12-3/TRBV12-4,TRBJ2-3,CASSLLTSGLVTQYF,TGTGCCAGCAGTCTCCTGACTAGCGGGCTCGTTACGCAGTATTTT
-,-,TRBV28,TRBJ2-3,CASRTPDTQYF,TGTGCCAGCAGGACTCCAGATACGCAGTATTTT
-,-,TRBV15,TRBJ2-3,CATSRSGTTGPTRTTDTQYF,TGTGCCACCAGCAGATCCGGGACAACAGGTCCCACCCGGACCACAGATACGCAGTATTTT
once,-,TRBV7-9,TRBJ1-2,CASSLGGGTPYGYTF,TGTGCCAGCAGCTTAGGTGGGGGGACGCCCTATGGCTACACCTTC
once,TRBD1,TRBV7-2,TRBJ1-6,CASSLFTTGVSYNSPLHF,TGTGCCAGCAGCTTATTTACAACAGGGGTCTCCTATAATTCACCCCTCCACTTT
-,-,TRBV18,TRBJ1-1,CASSPRETGSTEAFF,TGTGCCAGCTCACCAAGGGAGACAGGTTCCACTGAAGCTTTCTTT
few,-,TRBV20-1,TRBJ2-1,CSAQDLSRGFRREQFF,TGCAGTGCCCAGGATTTATCCCGGGGTTTTAGGAGGGAGCAGTTCTTC
-,-,TRBV19,TRBJ2-7,CASSMGDNRNEQYF,TGTGCCAGTAGTATGGGTGACAATAGGAACGAGCAGTACTTC
medium-sized,-,TRBV5-5,TRBJ2-6,CASSHKTAEANVLTF,TGTGCCAGCAGCCACAAGACCGCGGAGGCCAACGTCCTGACTTTC
few,TRBD1,TRBV7-2,TRBJ2-7,CASSSRQGPSNEQYF,TGTGCCAGCAGCTCGAGACAGGGGCCTTCTAACGAGCAGTACTTC
-,TRBD1,TRBV5-1,TRBJ1-2,CASSSHRGVNYGYTF,TGCGCCAGCAGCTCCCACAGGGGAGTTAACTATGGCTACACCTTC
-,TRBD1,TRBV25-1,TRBJ1-2,CASSDRGFRGYTF,TGTGCCAGCAGTGACAGGGGGTTTAGGGGCTACACCTTC
few,TRBD1,TRBV12-3/TRBV12-4,TRBJ2-3,CASTPDRGATDTQYF,TGTGCCAGCACCCCGGACAGGGGGGCCACAGATACGCAGTATTTT
few,-,TRBV19,TRBJ2-2,CASSIGRTGELFF,TGTGCCAGTAGTATAGGGCGGACCGGGGAGCTGTTTTTT
-,-,TRBV7-2,TRBJ2-1,CASSLELVYNEQFF,TGTGCCAGCAGCTTAGAACTAGTCTACAATGAGCAGTTCTTC
-,TRBD2,TRBV28,TRBJ2-1,CASSLVAGGYNEQFF,TGTGCCAGCAGTTTAGTAGCGGGAGGGTACAATGAGCAGTTCTTC
-,-,TRBV2,TRBJ1-2,CASSRQGRFGYTF,TGTGCCAGCAGTCGACAAGGTCGGTTTGGCTACACCTTC
-,-,TRBV6-2/TRBV6-3,TRBJ1-2,CASSYRQGGYGYTF,TGTGCCAGCAGTTACCGTCAGGGTGGTTATGGCTACACCTTC
-,TRBD1,TRBV4-1,TRBJ2-7,CASSQDRTGTGEQYF,TGCGCCAGCAGCCAAGACCGTACAGGGACAGGCGAGCAGTACTTC
-,TRBD1,TRBV14,TRBJ2-2,CASSQDPGQGLTGELFF,TGTGCCAGCAGCCAAGATCCGGGACAGGGGCTTACCGGGGAGCTGTTTTTT
-,-,TRBV10-3,TRBJ2-3,CAISESGRGPPDTQYF,TGTGCCATCAGTGAGTCGGGTAGGGGACCCCCTGATACGCAGTATTTT
-,-,TRBV20-1,TRBJ1-1,CSAVQGNTEAFF,TGCAGTGCAGTACAGGGGAACACTGAAGCTTTCTTT
few,-,TRBV20-1,TRBJ1-4,CSARDSWNEKLFF,TGCAGTGCTAGGGATTCCTGGAATGAAAAACTGTTTTTT
once,-,TRBV11-3,TRBJ2-3,CASSLEAPDTQYF,TGTGCCAGCAGCTTGGAGGCCCCAGATACGCAGTATTTT
-,TRBD1,TRBV11-1,TRBJ2-1,CASIPGQGTYNEQFF,TGTGCCAGCATTCCGGGACAGGGGACCTACAATGAGCAGTTCTTC
-,TRBD1,TRBV20-1,TRBJ2-7,CSARDAGTVAEQYF,TGCAGTGCTAGAGATGCCGGGACAGTCGCCGAGCAGTACTTC
-,TRBD2,TRBV28,TRBJ2-2,CASTSGRNTGELFF,TGTGCCAGCACGAGCGGGAGGAACACCGGGGAGCTGTTTTTT
-,TRBD1,TRBV15,TRBJ2-3,CATSSYTGAQDTQYF,TGTGCCACCAGCAGTTATACAGGGGCCCAAGATACGCAGTATTTT
-,TRBD2,TRBV20-1,TRBJ2-2,CSAFGRANTGELFF,TGCAGTGCTTTCGGGAGGGCGAACACCGGGGAGCTGTTTTTT
-,TRBD1,TRBV7-2,TRBJ2-4,CASSSGQGNIQYF,TGTGCCAGCAGCTCCGGACAGGGAAACATTCAGTACTTC
once,TRBD2,TRBV11-3,TRBJ2-3,CASSSRFSGGAADTQYF,TGTGCCAGCAGCTCCCGATTTTCGGGGGGGGCCGCAGATACGCAGTATTTT
-,TRBD1,TRBV12-3/TRBV12-4,TRBJ1-2,CASRRGLQNYGYTF,TGTGCCAGCAGGAGGGGGCTACAAAACTATGGCTACACCTTC
-,-,TRBV11-3,TRBJ2-2,CASKGPHLNAGELFF,TGTGCCAGCAAAGGGCCCCACCTGAATGCCGGGGAGCTGTTTTTT
-,-,TRBV6-1,TRBJ1-1,CASSGSNRASPEAFF,TGTGCCAGCAGTGGATCGAACAGGGCATCTCCTGAAGCTTTCTTT
-,TRBD1,TRBV27,TRBJ1-2,CASSDIPGQGSSGYTF,TGTGCCAGCAGCGATATTCCGGGACAGGGATCTTCTGGCTACACCTTC
-,TRBD2,TRBV10-3,TRBJ2-5,CAISESTSGRAIETQYF,TGTGCCATCAGTGAGTCGACTAGCGGGAGGGCGATTGAGACCCAGTACTTC
few,TRBD1,TRBV25-1,TRBJ1-3,CASSRLGQGGFGNTIYF,TGTGCCAGCAGTCGCTTGGGACAGGGAGGTTTTGGAAACACCATATATTTT
once,TRBD1,TRBV7-9,TRBJ1-1,CASSRGQGGTEAFF,TGTGCCAGCAGCCGTGGACAGGGCGGCACTGAAGCTTTCTTT
-,TRBD1,TRBV14,TRBJ2-1,CASSQETGSAYNEQFF,TGTGCCAGCAGCCAAGAGACAGGGAGTGCCTACAATGAGCAGTTCTTC
-,TRBD1,TRBV2,TRBJ1-1,CASTRQGRSDAEAFF,TGTGCCAGCACAAGACAGGGGCGAAGTGACGCTGAAGCTTTCTTT
-,-,TRBV7-2,TRBJ2-7,CASSLQGKIYEQYF,TGTGCCAGCAGCTTACAGGGGAAGATCTACGAGCAGTACTTC
-,TRBD2,TRBV20-1,TRBJ2-7,CSARTSGKLYEQYF,TGCAGTGCTAGGACTAGCGGGAAACTATACGAGCAGTACTTC
-,-,TRBV7-2,TRBJ1-1,CASSLIAGNTEAFF,TGTGCCAGCAGCTTAATTGCAGGGAACACTGAAGCTTTCTTT
-,TRBD2,TRBV19,TRBJ2-7,CASSIDGSGRYEQYF,TGTGCCAGTAGTATAGATGGGAGCGGGAGATACGAGCAGTACTTC
once,-,TRBV6-1,TRBJ1-2,CASSEESGLNYGYTF,TGTGCCAGCAGTGAAGAGAGCGGACTGAACTATGGCTACACCTTC
-,-,TRBV18,TRBJ2-2,CASSPRRPGELFF,TGTGCCAGCTCACCACGGAGACCCGGGGAGCTGTTTTTT
-,TRBD2,TRBV20-1,TRBJ2-3,CSARGEGWTDTQYF,TGCAGTGCTAGAGGGGAGGGTTGGACAGATACGCAGTATTTT
-,-,TRBV19,TRBJ1-6,CASSISGDSVGSPLHF,TGTGCCAGTAGTATCAGTGGAGACAGTGTGGGTTCACCCCTCCACTTT
few,-,TRBV5-8,TRBJ1-2,CASSLGTVNYGYTF,TGTGCCAGCAGCTTGGGGACGGTGAACTATGGCTACACCTTC
-,TRBD1,TRBV6-1,TRBJ1-5,CASSVRDRGLNQPQHF,TGTGCCAGCAGTGTGAGGGACAGGGGCCTCAATCAGCCCCAGCATTTT
few,TRBD1,TRBV7-2,TRBJ1-1,CASSRRTGQLGTEAFF,TGTGCCAGCAGCCGCAGGACAGGACAACTCGGGACTGAAGCTTTCTTT
-,TRBD1,TRBV7-8,TRBJ2-2,CASSLRRVRGQGTGELFF,TGTGCCAGCAGCTTACGGCGGGTGCGGGGACAGGGGACCGGGGAGCTGTTTTTT
few,TRBD1,TRBV6-2/TRBV6-3,TRBJ1-2,CASSFRRQGPSGYTF,TGTGCCAGCAGTTTTAGACGACAGGGTCCTTCTGGCTACACCTTC
-,TRBD1,TRBV6-1,TRBJ2-7,CASRAEMGQGWYEQYF,TGTGCCAGCAGAGCGGAGATGGGACAGGGGTGGTACGAGCAGTACTTC